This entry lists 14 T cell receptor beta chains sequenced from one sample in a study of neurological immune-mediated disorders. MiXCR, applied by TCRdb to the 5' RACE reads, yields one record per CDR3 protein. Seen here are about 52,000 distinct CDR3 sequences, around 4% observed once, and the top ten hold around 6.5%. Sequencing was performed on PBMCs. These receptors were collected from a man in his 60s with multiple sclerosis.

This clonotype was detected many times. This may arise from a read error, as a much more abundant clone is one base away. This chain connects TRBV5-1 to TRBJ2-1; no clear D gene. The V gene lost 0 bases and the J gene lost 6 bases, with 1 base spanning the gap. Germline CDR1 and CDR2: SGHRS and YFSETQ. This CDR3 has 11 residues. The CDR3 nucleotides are TGCGCCAGCAGCTTGGGCAATGAGCAGTTCTTC. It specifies CASSLGNEQFF.

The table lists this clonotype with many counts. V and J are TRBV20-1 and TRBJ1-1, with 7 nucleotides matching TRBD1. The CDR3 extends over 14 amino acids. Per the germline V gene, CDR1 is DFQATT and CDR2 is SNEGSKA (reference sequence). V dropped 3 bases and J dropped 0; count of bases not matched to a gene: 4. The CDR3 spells CSASTGAMNTEAFF. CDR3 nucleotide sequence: TGCAGTGCTAGTACAGGGGCCATGAACACTGAAGCTTTCTTT.

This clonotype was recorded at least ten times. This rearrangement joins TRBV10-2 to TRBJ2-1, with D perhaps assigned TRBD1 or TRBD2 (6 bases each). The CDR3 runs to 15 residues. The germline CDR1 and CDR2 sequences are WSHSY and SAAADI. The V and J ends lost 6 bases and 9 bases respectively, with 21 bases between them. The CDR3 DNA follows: TGCGCCAGCAGCGAGAGAGGTCCGGGGGCGGGTGAGCAGTTCTTC. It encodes CASSERGPGAGEQFF.

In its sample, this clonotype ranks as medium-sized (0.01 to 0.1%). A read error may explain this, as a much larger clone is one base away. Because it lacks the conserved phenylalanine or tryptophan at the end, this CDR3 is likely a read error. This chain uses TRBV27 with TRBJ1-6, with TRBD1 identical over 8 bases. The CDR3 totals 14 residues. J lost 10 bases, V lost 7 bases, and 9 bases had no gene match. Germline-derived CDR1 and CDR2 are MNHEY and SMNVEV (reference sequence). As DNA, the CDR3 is TGTGCCAGCACCCCCGGGACAGGATCCTCACCCCTCCACTGT. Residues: CASTPGTGSSPLHC.

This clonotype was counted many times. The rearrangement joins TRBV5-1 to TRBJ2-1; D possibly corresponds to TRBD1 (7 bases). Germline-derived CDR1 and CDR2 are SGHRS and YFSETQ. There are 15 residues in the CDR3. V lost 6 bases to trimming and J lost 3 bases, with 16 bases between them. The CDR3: CASTNGTAGYNEQFF. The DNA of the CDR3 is TGCGCCAGCACCAATGGGACAGCGGGCTACAATGAGCAGTTCTTC.

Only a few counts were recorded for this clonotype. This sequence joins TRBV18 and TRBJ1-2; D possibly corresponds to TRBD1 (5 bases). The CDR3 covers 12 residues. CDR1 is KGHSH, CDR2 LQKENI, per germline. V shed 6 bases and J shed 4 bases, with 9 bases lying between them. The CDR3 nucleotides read TGTGCCAGCTCCAGGGAGGGCTATGGCTACACCTTC. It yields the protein CASSREGYGYTF. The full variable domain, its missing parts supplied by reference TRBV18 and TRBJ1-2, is NAGVMQNPRHLVRRRGQEARLRCSPMKGHSHVYWYRQLPEEGLKFMVYLQKENIIDESGMPKERFSAEFPKEGPSILRIQQVVRGDSAAYFCASSREGYGYTFGSGTRLTVV.

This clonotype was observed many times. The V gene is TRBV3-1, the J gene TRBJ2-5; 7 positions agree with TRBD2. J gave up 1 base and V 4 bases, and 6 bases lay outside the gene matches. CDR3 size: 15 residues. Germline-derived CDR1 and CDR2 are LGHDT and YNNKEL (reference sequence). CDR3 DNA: TGTGCCAGCAGCCTCGGGGGGAGCGCCCAAGAGACCCAGTACTTC. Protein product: CASSLGGSAQETQYF.

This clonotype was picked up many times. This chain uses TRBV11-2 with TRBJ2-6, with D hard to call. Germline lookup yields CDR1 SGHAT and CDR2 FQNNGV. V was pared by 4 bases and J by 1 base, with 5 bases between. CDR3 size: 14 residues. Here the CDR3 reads CASSYQSGANVLTF. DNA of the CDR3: TGTGCCAGCAGCTACCAATCTGGGGCCAACGTCCTGACTTTC.

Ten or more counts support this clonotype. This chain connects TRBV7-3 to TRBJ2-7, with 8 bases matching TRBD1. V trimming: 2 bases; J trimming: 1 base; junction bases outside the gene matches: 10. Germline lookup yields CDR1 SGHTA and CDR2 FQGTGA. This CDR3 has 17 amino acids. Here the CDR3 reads CASSLAGTGGISYEQYF. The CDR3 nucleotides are TGTGCCAGCAGCTTAGCCGGGACAGGCGGAATTTCCTACGAGCAGTACTTC.

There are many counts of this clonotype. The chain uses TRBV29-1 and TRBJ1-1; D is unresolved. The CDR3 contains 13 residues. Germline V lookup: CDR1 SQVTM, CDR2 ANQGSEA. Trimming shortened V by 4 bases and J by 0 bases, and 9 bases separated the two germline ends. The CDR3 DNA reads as TGCAGCGTTGTGGACCCCATGAACACTGAAGCTTTCTTT. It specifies CSVVDPMNTEAFF.

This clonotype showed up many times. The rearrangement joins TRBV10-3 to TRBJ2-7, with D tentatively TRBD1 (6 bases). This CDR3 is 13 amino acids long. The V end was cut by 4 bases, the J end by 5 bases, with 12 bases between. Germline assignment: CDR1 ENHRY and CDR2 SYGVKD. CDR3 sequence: CAISVAGADEQYF. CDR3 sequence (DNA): TGTGCCATCAGTGTGGCAGGGGCGGACGAGCAGTACTTC.

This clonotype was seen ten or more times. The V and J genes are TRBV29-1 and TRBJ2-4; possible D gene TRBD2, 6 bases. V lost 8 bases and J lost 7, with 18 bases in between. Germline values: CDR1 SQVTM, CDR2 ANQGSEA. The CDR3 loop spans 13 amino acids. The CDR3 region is CSIWRAPANIQYF. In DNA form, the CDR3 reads TGCAGCATCTGGAGGGCCCCCGCGAACATTCAGTACTTC.

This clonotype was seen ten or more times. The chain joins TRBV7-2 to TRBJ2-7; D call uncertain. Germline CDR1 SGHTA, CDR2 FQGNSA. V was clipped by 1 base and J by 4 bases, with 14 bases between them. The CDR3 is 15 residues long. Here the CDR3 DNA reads TGTGCCAGCAGCTTAGTTCGAGGTCTGGGGTACGAGCAGTACTTC. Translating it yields CASSLVRGLGYEQYF.

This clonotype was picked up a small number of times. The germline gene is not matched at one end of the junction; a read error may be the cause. CDR3 amino acids: CDSSRGTGELFF. The DNA for the CDR3 is TGTGACAGCAGTAGAGGGACCGGGGAGCTGTTTTTT. This chain connects TRBV12-3 or TRBV12-4 to TRBJ2-2; a possible D gene is TRBD2 (5 bases). The CDR3 is 12 amino acids.